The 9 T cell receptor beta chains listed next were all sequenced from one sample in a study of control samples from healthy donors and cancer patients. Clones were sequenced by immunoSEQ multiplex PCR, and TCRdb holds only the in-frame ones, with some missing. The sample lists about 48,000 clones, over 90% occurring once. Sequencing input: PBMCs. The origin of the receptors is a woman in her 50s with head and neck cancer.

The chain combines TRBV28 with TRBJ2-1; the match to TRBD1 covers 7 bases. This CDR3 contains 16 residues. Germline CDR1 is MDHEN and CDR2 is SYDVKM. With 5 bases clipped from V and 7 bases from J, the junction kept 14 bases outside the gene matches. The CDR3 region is CASSPPLAGGKNEQFF. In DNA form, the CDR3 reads TGTGCCAGCAGTCCCCCCTTGGCAGGGGGTAAGAATGAGCAGTTCTTC.

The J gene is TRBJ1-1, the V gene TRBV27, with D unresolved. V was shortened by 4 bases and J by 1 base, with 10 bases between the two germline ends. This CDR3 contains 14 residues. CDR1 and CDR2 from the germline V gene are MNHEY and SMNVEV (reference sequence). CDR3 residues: CASSSTASNTEAFF. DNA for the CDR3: TGTGCCAGCAGTTCCACGGCCTCGAACACTGAAGCTTTCTTT.

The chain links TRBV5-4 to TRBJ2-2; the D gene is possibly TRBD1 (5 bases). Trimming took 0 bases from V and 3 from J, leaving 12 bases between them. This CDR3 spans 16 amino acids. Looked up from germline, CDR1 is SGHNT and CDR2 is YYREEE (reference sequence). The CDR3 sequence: CASSLGVGVYTGELFF. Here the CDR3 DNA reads TGTGCCAGCAGCTTGGGGGTAGGGGTCTACACCGGGGAGCTGTTTTTT.

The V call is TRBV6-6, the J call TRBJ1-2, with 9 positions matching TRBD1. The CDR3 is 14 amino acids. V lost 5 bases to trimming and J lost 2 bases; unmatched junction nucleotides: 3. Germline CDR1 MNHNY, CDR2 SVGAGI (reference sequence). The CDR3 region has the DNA TGTGCCAGCAGTCCCGGGACAGGGAACTATGGCTACACCTTC. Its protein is CASSPGTGNYGYTF.

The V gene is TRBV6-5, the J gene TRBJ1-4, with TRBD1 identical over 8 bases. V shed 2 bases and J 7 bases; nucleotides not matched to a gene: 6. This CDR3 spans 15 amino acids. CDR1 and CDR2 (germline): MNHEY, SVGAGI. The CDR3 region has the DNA TGTGCCAGCAGTTACGATATCACAGGGGGTGAAAAACTGTTTTTT. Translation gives CASSYDITGGEKLFF.

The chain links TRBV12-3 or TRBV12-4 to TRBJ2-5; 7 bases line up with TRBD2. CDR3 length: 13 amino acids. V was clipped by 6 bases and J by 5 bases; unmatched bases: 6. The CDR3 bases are TGTGCCAGCAGCCTCTGGGGGGGGGAGACCCAGTACTTC. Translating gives CASSLWGGETQYF.

For the CDR3, the DNA is TGTGCTAGTGGTTCTGGACAGGTTAGCAATCAGCCCCAGCATTTT. Protein sequence: CASGSGQVSNQPQHF. The chain recombines TRBV12-5 with TRBJ1-5; 7 positions match TRBD1. Germline V gene data show CDR1 as LGHNT and CDR2 as FRNRAP. Trimming at V came to 4 bases and at J to 0 bases, leaving 3 bases not matched to a gene. This CDR3 comprises 15 residues.

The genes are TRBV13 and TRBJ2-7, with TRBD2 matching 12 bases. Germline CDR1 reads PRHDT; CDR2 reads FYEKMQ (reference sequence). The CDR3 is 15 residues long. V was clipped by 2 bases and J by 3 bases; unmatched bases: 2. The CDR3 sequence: CASSLRTSGDYEQYF. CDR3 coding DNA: TGTGCCAGCAGCTTAAGGACTAGCGGGGACTACGAGCAGTACTTC.

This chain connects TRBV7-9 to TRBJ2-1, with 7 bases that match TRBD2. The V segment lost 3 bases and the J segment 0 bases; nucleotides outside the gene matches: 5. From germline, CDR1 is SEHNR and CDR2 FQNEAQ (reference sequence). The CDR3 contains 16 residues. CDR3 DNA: TGTGCCAGCAGCTTCTTGGGGGAGGGCTCCTACAATGAGCAGTTCTTC. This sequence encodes CASSFLGEGSYNEQFF. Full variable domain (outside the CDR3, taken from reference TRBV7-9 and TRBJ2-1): DTGVSQNPRHKITKRGQNVTFRCDPISEHNRLYWYRQTLGQGPEFLTYFQNEAQLEKSRLLSDRFSAERPKGSFSTLEIQRTEQGDSAMYLCASSFLGEGSYNEQFFGPGTRLTVL.